One and the same sample provided the 5 T cell receptor beta chains below, sequenced in a study of T cells in Graves' hyperthyroidism and ophthalmopathy. Amplification yielded TCR beta CDR3 regions, with RNA transcripts as the source. First-round RT-PCR with HTBI primers amplified the TCR CDR3 region. MiXCR, applied by TCRdb to the multiplex PCR reads, yields one record per CDR3 protein. The sample gives about 690,000 distinct CDR3 sequences, 17% of which show up once; less than 20% is in the top ten. Source material: blood. Receptors were obtained from a man in his fifties or sixties with Graves' hyperthyroidism.

This clonotype was observed at least ten times. The V call is TRBV12-3 or TRBV12-4, the J call TRBJ2-1; 8 bases fit TRBD2. There are 13 residues in the CDR3. V lost 4 bases, J lost 6 bases, and 2 bases stayed unmatched. This CDR3 reads CASSWGTSNEQFF. CDR3 nucleotides: TGTGCCAGCAGTTGGGGGACTAGCAATGAGCAGTTCTTC.

This clonotype was counted ten times or more. J is TRBJ1-1 and V is TRBV20-1; perhaps TRBD1 as D (5 bases). Germline V lookup: CDR1 DFQATT, CDR2 SNEGSKA (reference sequence). The CDR3 spans 16 residues. The V and J ends lost 0 bases and 1 base respectively, with 15 bases between them. Here the CDR3 DNA reads TGCAGTGCTAGAGATCCGGTAGGGACCGGGAACACTGAAGCTTTCTTT. It translates to CSARDPVGTGNTEAFF.

This clonotype has only a few counts. Just one base apart from a much larger clone, this may be a read error. The V gene is TRBV2, the J gene TRBJ2-7; D is uncertain. V was clipped by 4 bases and J by 4 bases, with 11 bases between them. Germline assignment: CDR1 SNHLY and CDR2 FYNNEI. The CDR3 covers 13 residues. The CDR3 DNA reads as TGTGCCAGCAGTGTGGAGAAGTCGTACGAGCAGTACTTC. Encoded protein: CASSVEKSYEQYF.

There are a few counts of this clonotype. J is TRBJ1-3 and V is TRBV12-3 or TRBV12-4; D possibly corresponds to TRBD1 (5 bases). V was pared by 6 bases and J by 7 bases, with 25 bases between. The CDR3 totals 17 residues. The DNA for the CDR3 is TGTGCCAGCAGCCGGGGGGTGCTCAGGGATGGCGGGAACACCATATATTTT. Its protein is CASSRGVLRDGGNTIYF.

This clonotype was counted only a few times. V and J are TRBV27 and TRBJ2-3; tentatively, D is TRBD2 (5 bases). Trimming took off 7 bases at V and 2 bases at J, with 16 bases between the two ends. CDR3 length: 15 residues. Germline CDR1 MNHEY, CDR2 SMNVEV (reference sequence). The CDR3: CASNFGGLPTDTQYF. The CDR3 coding sequence is TGTGCCAGCAATTTTGGCGGGTTGCCCACAGATACGCAGTATTTT.